Presented here are 30 T cell receptor beta chains from one specimen sequenced in a study of T cells in Graves' hyperthyroidism and ophthalmopathy. Template material for amplifying TCR beta CDR3 regions consisted of RNA transcripts. RT-PCR in the first round (using the HTBI primer set) targeted the TCR CDR3. Using its own MiXCR run on the multiplex PCR reads, TCRdb lists one record per CDR3 protein. This repertoire shows some 360,000 distinct CDR3 sequences, around 18% found once; its top ten account for 15% to 19%. Sequencing was carried out using blood. The receptors were gathered from a woman between 35 and 50 years old with Graves' ophthalmopathy.

This clonotype came up many times. The chain uses TRBV11-2 and TRBJ2-7; D is unclear. CDR3 size: 11 residues. V gave up 2 bases and J gave up 7 bases, with 6 bases separating them. CDR1 is SGHAT and CDR2 is FQNNGV in the germline V gene. CDR3 region: CASSLIGEQYF. CDR3 bases: TGTGCCAGCAGCTTAATAGGGGAGCAGTACTTC.

This clonotype appeared a single time. The chain recombines TRBV12-3 or TRBV12-4 with TRBJ1-2; 8 bases line up with TRBD1. The V segment lost 7 bases and the J segment 6 bases; nucleotides outside the gene matches: 7. The CDR3 is 13 amino acids. The CDR3 bases are TGTGCCAGCACCCTAACAGGGGGAAATGGCTACACCTTC. It translates to CASTLTGGNGYTF.

The chain recombines TRBV12-3 or TRBV12-4 with TRBJ1-5; TRBD1 aligns across 9 bases. V shed 5 bases and J 4 bases; nucleotides not matched to a gene: 9. The length of the CDR3 is 16 residues. The chain's CDR3 is CASSLVQGAMNQPQHF. The CDR3 DNA follows: TGTGCCAGCAGTCTCGTACAGGGGGCCATGAATCAGCCCCAGCATTTT.

This clonotype was counted between two and nine times. A junction end diverges from the germline sequence, so it may reflect a read error. The chain couples TRBV7-9 to TRBJ1-2, with 7 bases lining up with TRBD1. In germline, CDR1 is SEHNR, CDR2 FQNEAQ (reference sequence). The CDR3 loop spans 9 amino acids. CDR3 nucleotides: TGTGCCAGCAGCTTATCAGGGGGCTTC. This codes for CASSLSGGF.

The table lists this clonotype with many counts. The chain couples TRBV2 to TRBJ1-2; 9 positions match TRBD1. Looked up from germline, CDR1 is SNHLY and CDR2 is FYNNEI. With V trimmed by 4 bases and J by 5 bases, 5 bases remained unmatched. The CDR3 length is 14 residues. The DNA of the CDR3 is TGTGCCAGCAGTGTGATCGGACAGGGGTATGGCTACACCTTC. Its translation: CASSVIGQGYGYTF.

This clonotype showed up many times. J is TRBJ1-1 and V is TRBV28; D not certain. This CDR3 has 13 amino acids. V lost 7 bases and J 3 bases, leaving 12 bases between the germline ends. Germline CDR1 and CDR2: MDHEN and SYDVKM. CDR3 amino acids: CASILGGYTEAFF. Written as DNA, the CDR3 is TGTGCCAGCATTCTGGGAGGTTACACTGAAGCTTTCTTT.

This clonotype was recorded at least ten times. J is TRBJ1-1 and V is TRBV20-1; TRBD1 matches at 7 bases. The trim removed 6 bases at V and 1 base at J, leaving 11 bases unmatched. In germline, CDR1 is DFQATT, CDR2 SNEGSKA (reference sequence). The CDR3 covers 15 residues. Written as DNA, the CDR3 is TGCAGTGCCCCGTGGGAGACAGGGAGGAACACTGAAGCTTTCTTT. This gives the protein CSAPWETGRNTEAFF.

The table lists this clonotype with many counts. The CDR3 spells CASSLMWETGSEQYF. CDR3 nucleotides: TGTGCCAGCAGCTTAATGTGGGAAACGGGAAGCGAGCAGTACTTC. The gene calls are TRBV11-2 and TRBJ2-7; maybe TRBD2 (5 bases). With 2 bases removed from V and 6 bases from J, the gap between germline ends came to 17 bases. There are 15 residues in the CDR3. The germline V gene encodes CDR1 SGHAT and CDR2 FQNNGV.

This clonotype was counted many times. J is TRBJ1-5 and V is TRBV12-3 or TRBV12-4; D may be TRBD1 (5 bases). The CDR3 has 13 residues. Trimming cost V 8 bases and J 10 bases, with 18 bases left between them. The CDR3 spells CASRDGRLGPQHF. CDR3 in DNA: TGTGCCAGCCGGGACGGGCGCTTAGGACCCCAGCATTTT.

This clonotype was counted at least ten times. The CDR3 DNA is TGTGCCAGCAGAAACGGGACAGAGGGGGCTTTCTTT. Translated: CASRNGTEGAFF. The chain recombines TRBV12-3 or TRBV12-4 with TRBJ1-1; 7 positions agree with TRBD1. The CDR3 runs 12 residues. V shed 6 bases and J 11 bases; nucleotides not matched to a gene: 9.

This clonotype has at least ten counts. The V and J genes are TRBV6-1 and TRBJ1-5; D is undetermined. The V end was cut by 8 bases, the J end by 9 bases, with 23 bases between. The CDR3 extends over 15 amino acids. Germline assignment: CDR1 MNHNS and CDR2 SASEGT. The DNA of the CDR3 is TGTGCCAGCGAGTCAACCCCCGGAGGTCAACGGCCCCAGCATTTT. Protein sequence: CASESTPGGQRPQHF.

This clonotype was seen ten or more times. The rearrangement links TRBV12-3 or TRBV12-4 to TRBJ1-5; D not resolved. The CDR3 is made up of 12 amino acids. Trimming removed 6 bases at V and 7 bases at J, with 10 bases between. The CDR3 nucleotides are TGTGCCAGCAGATACCCTTCGCAGCCCCAGCATTTT. This encodes CASRYPSQPQHF.

The sample holds many counts of this clonotype. This chain joins TRBV27 and TRBJ2-7, with D hard to call. There are 15 residues in the CDR3. The V gene's germline CDR1 is MNHEY and CDR2 SMNVEV (reference sequence). V was shortened by 2 bases and J by 6 bases, with 17 bases between the two germline ends. CDR3 sequence reads: CASSLSPIAGFEQYF. CDR3 coding DNA: TGTGCCAGCAGTTTAAGCCCTATAGCAGGTTTCGAGCAGTACTTC.

In DNA form, the CDR3 reads TGTGCCACCAATTCGGGGGCCAACGTCCTGACTTTC. The encoded protein is CATNSGANVLTF. The V and J genes are TRBV28 and TRBJ2-6; D remains unclear. The germline V gene has CDR1 MDHEN and CDR2 SYDVKM. Between the trimmed V and J ends, which lost 10 bases and 4 bases, there was a span of 8 bases. This CDR3 contains 12 residues.

This clonotype was detected many times. V gene TRBV2 combines with J gene TRBJ1-1, with D possibly being TRBD1 (6 bases). CDR3 length: 15 residues. CDR1 and CDR2 (germline): SNHLY, FYNNEI. The germline V and J ends were trimmed by 1 base and 3 bases, with 12 bases remaining between them. The CDR3 DNA reads as TGTGCCAGCAGTGAAGTTACAGGGTTCGACACTGAAGCTTTCTTT. This codes for CASSEVTGFDTEAFF.

This chain connects TRBV28 to TRBJ2-2, with D perhaps TRBD2 (5 bases). With 6 bases removed from V and 0 bases from J, the gap between germline ends came to 14 bases. This CDR3 is 16 amino acids long. Germline CDR1 and CDR2: MDHEN and SYDVKM. The CDR3 reads CASSTLRVTNTGELFF. CDR3 sequence (DNA): TGTGCCAGCAGCACTTTGCGGGTGACGAACACCGGGGAGCTGTTTTTT.

At least ten counts were recorded for this clonotype. The chain is built from TRBV6-5 and TRBJ2-7; D is unclear. Germline CDR1 is MNHEY and CDR2 is SVGAGI. CDR3 length: 13 amino acids. Deletions cut 2 bases from V and 3 bases from J, with 8 bases between. CDR3 bases: TGTGCCAGCAGTTACGCCCAAAACTACGAGCAGTACTTC. Translated, it gives CASSYAQNYEQYF.

This clonotype has at least ten counts. The chain joins TRBV29-1 to TRBJ1-2; a possible D gene is TRBD1 (5 bases). The V and J ends lost 5 bases and 3 bases respectively, with 16 bases between them. Looked up from germline, CDR1 is SQVTM and CDR2 is ANQGSEA. This CDR3 region has 14 residues. The CDR3 reads CSVNNGALDYGYTF. CDR3 bases: TGCAGCGTTAACAACGGGGCGCTGGACTATGGCTACACCTTC. The variable domain in full, with the rest retrieved from reference TRBV29-1 and TRBJ1-2, is SAVISQKPSRDICQRGTSLTIQCQVDSQVTMMFWYRQQPGQSLTLIATANQGSEATYESGFVIDKFPISRPNLTFSTLTVSNMSPEDSSIYLCSVNNGALDYGYTFGSGTRLTVV.

This clonotype has a count of ten or more. This chain uses TRBV20-1 with TRBJ1-5; D uncertain. Trimming pared 0 bases from V and 1 base from J, leaving 10 bases between. The CDR3 contains 15 residues. Germline assignment: CDR1 DFQATT and CDR2 SNEGSKA (reference sequence). The DNA for the CDR3 is TGCAGTGCTAGAGAGTTGGCGGGAAGCAATCAGCCCCAGCATTTT. Its protein is CSARELAGSNQPQHF.

This clonotype was found many times. The V call is TRBV18, the J call TRBJ1-1; a possible D gene is TRBD1 (6 bases). The CDR3 sequence is 15 residues long. Germline V gene data show CDR1 as KGHSH and CDR2 as LQKENI. Trimming stripped 3 bases from V and 1 base from J, with 12 bases between. CDR3 nucleotides: TGTGCCAGCTCACCGATGTGGGGGGCGAACACTGAAGCTTTCTTT. The encoded protein is CASSPMWGANTEAFF.

At least ten counts were recorded for this clonotype. The chain uses TRBV5-1 and TRBJ1-2, with 9 bases fitting TRBD1. The germline CDR1 and CDR2 sequences are SGHRS and YFSETQ. The CDR3 sequence is 15 residues long. Germline trimming cut 5 bases from V and 2 bases from J; bases unmatched to any gene: 7. CDR3 protein: CASRKDGTGNYGYTF. DNA for the CDR3: TGCGCCAGCAGAAAGGACGGGACAGGGAACTATGGCTACACCTTC.

The table lists this clonotype with many counts. The rearrangement uses TRBV27 and TRBJ2-2, with 10 bases matching TRBD1. The CDR3 totals 15 residues. The J segment lost 6 bases and the V segment lost 7 bases, leaving 8 bases of the junction unmatched. Germline-derived CDR1 and CDR2 are MNHEY and SMNVEV (reference sequence). In nucleotides, the CDR3 is TGTGCCAGCACCATGTCAGACAGGGGGCCCGGGGAGCTGTTTTTT. Its translation: CASTMSDRGPGELFF.

V gene TRBV7-6 combines with J gene TRBJ2-7; a possible D gene is TRBD2 (6 bases). The CDR3 is made up of 14 amino acids. Germline lookup yields CDR1 SGHVS and CDR2 FNYEAQ. The ends were cut back, 2 bases at V and 3 bases at J, with 11 bases in the middle. The DNA of the CDR3 is TGTGCCAGCAGCTTACTTCCGGGGGACTACGAGCAGTACTTC. It specifies CASSLLPGDYEQYF. The full variable domain, completed using reference TRBV7-6 and TRBJ2-7, is GAGVSQSPRYKVTKRGQDVALRCDPISGHVSLYWYRQALGQGPEFLTYFNYEAQQDKSGLPNDRFSAERPEGSISTLTIQRTEQRDSAMYRCASSLLPGDYEQYFGPGTRLTVT.

The sample holds many counts of this clonotype. This chain links TRBV12-3 or TRBV12-4 with TRBJ1-2, with D perhaps TRBD1 (5 bases). The CDR3 covers 13 residues. V was trimmed by 6 bases and J by 5 bases, leaving 13 bases between them. CDR3 in amino acids: CASRTALTYGYTF. For the CDR3, the DNA is TGTGCCAGCAGGACAGCGTTAACTTATGGCTACACCTTC.

This clonotype was picked up many times. The rearrangement joins TRBV11-3 to TRBJ2-7; D perhaps matches TRBD2 (6 bases). The length of the CDR3 is 17 residues. Germline assignment: CDR1 SGHNT and CDR2 YENEEA. The V gene lost 5 bases and the J gene lost 4 bases, with 24 bases spanning the gap. The CDR3 DNA follows: TGTGCCAGCAGCCCTAGGAGGGAGAGCGGAAGTCCTTACGAGCAGTACTTC. Translation gives CASSPRRESGSPYEQYF.

Many counts were recorded for this clonotype. The CDR3 DNA is TGCAGTGCTAGAGATCTAGGGGCGTCAGATGGCTACACCTTC. As protein: CSARDLGASDGYTF. The V and J genes are TRBV20-1 and TRBJ1-2, with a possible D match to TRBD1 (5 bases). This CDR3 spans 14 amino acids. Germline V CDR1 and CDR2: DFQATT, SNEGSKA (reference sequence). The V gene lost 0 bases and the J gene lost 6 bases, with 14 bases spanning the gap.

This clonotype was recorded many times. As DNA, the CDR3 is TGTGCCAGCAGCCAACCCTTCGGGAATTACCAATATGGCTACACCTTC. This codes for CASSQPFGNYQYGYTF. The chain links TRBV28 to TRBJ1-2; D gene ambiguous. This CDR3 has 16 residues. Trimming took off 6 bases at V and 5 bases at J, with 22 bases between the two ends. The germline gives CDR1 MDHEN, CDR2 SYDVKM.

This clonotype has ten or more counts. V usage is TRBV27 and J usage is TRBJ2-7, with D tentatively TRBD1 (6 bases). Germline V CDR1 and CDR2: MNHEY, SMNVEV (reference sequence). This CDR3 has 13 amino acids. The germline V and J ends were trimmed by 2 bases and 5 bases, with 10 bases remaining between them. The DNA for the CDR3 is TGTGCCAGCAGTTTAGGACAGCTTAACGAGCAGTACTTC. Translating gives CASSLGQLNEQYF.

This clonotype was detected ten times or more. This rearrangement joins TRBV28 to TRBJ1-2; D is undetermined. Germline assignment: CDR1 MDHEN and CDR2 SYDVKM. Trimming left V 2 bases short and J 6 bases short, with 16 bases between. The CDR3 covers 15 residues. DNA for the CDR3: TGTGCCAGCAGTTTAGGGATGAGGGCTCTGGATGGCTACACCTTC. This translates into CASSLGMRALDGYTF.

This clonotype was picked up many times. This CDR3 reads CASRAGGQETQYF. The CDR3 DNA is TGTGCCAGCAGAGCCGGGGGACAAGAGACCCAGTACTTC. V gene TRBV6-5 combines with J gene TRBJ2-5; the D gene is possibly TRBD2 (6 bases). CDR1 is MNHEY, CDR2 SVGAGI, per germline. V gave up 6 bases and J gave up 2 bases, with 10 bases separating them. This CDR3 is 13 amino acids long.